This T cell receptor beta chain stems from a study of T cell repertoires in cytomegalovirus infection (dated 2019 in TCRdb). With respect to the entire study: Donor HLA type was relevant to the analysis, as public TCR beta signatures indicated carriage of CMV infection together with the matching HLA type. What the research found in general, with its limitations: Carriers of CMV infection plus the relevant HLA type were discriminated by the cumulative frequency of public TCR beta family members in the study cohort and in an independent approximately 340-donor cohort. In the ex vivo response, HLA-C-restricted CMV-specific TCR beta clonotypes were dominant, and in two of eight donors the single most frequent clonotype came from this HLA-C-restricted group.

This clonotype was observed many times. Its binding antigen is unknown. Within one base of it there is no much larger clone, and no base qualities were kept. Sequencer: Illumina HiSeq 1500. In TCRdb, the public reads were trimmed at Q25 with fastp and aligned with MiXCR, with productive beta chains retained. Rows are combined by CDR3 protein, so each entry shows the most common genes and DNA. The sample data list 290,000 or so distinct CDR3 sequences, and about a quarter of these were observed just once. Approximately 15% of the sample is taken by the ten largest. CDR1 SGHVS and CDR2 FQNEAQ were looked up in the germline V gene. Unmatched junction bases come to 2, with V trimmed by 6 bases and J by 0 bases. From the cysteine through the phenylalanine, the CDR3 covers 16 amino acids. The kept DNA is CDR3 alone, 48 bases in frame from the first base.

The clonotype was recovered from a human donor in good health (CMV status not recorded). Some clones in this sample may be carry-over from other donors' samples. Sequencing was carried out using PBMCs. Rearrangement joined TRBV7-8 to TRBJ2-1, with 13 middle bases fitting TRBD2. CDR3 protein: CASRRTSGSSYNEQFF. The DNA sequence is as follows: TGTGCCAGCAGACGGACTAGCGGGAGCTCCTACAATGAGCAGTTCTTC.